Described below is a single T cell receptor beta chain sequence and its context. Its antigen remains unknown. This sample is drawn from a study of human T cells and chemical hapten exposure. The V end was cut by 5 bases, the J end by 3 bases, with 14 bases between. This CDR3 contains 15 residues. Germline V gives CDR1 MNHNY, CDR2 SVGAGI (reference sequence). Whole-study results and caveats: It should be noted that donors had alopecia, so their immune response may differ from healthy people's.

TCRdb re-derived calls from the RACE reads in MiXCR, one entry per CDR3 protein. The sample shows roughly 84,000 distinct CDR3 sequences, 11% of them seen only once. Noted time point: patch test 3, about 24 weeks after DPC sensitization. Sample treatment: therapeutic diphenylcyclopropenone sensitization with weekly scalp DPC. Participating donors were patients with alopecia, aged 18 to 70 years, considered appropriate candidates for DPC. This rearrangement joins TRBV6-6 to TRBJ2-1; tentative D call: TRBD2 (6 bases). Sample: whole blood, taken in connection with sensitization to the hapten diphenylcyclopropenone (DPC). The TCR sequence derives from a woman aged 50 to 60 with alopecia areata. Some clones in this sample may be carry-over from other donors' samples. The DNA for the CDR3 is TGTGCCAGCAGTCAAGCCGGGAGTAGCTACAATGAGCAGTTCTTC. It yields the protein CASSQAGSSYNEQFF.